What follows describes a single TCR beta chain. This record belongs to a study of a mutant IDH1 vaccine in newly diagnosed glioma. Study at large: Most had both radiotherapy and temozolomide beforehand; others had only one.

Described time point: baseline, week 1 (first vaccination visit). Treatment in this sample: pre-vaccination baseline after standard-of-care therapy. Donors had new WHO grade 3 or 4 IDH1-mutant, ATRX-lost astrocytomas. Germline assignment: CDR1 SGHRS and CDR2 YFSETQ. CDR3 length equals 14 residues. Trimming removed 6 bases from V and 3 bases from J, with 15 bases in between. Clones were read by immunoSEQ multiplex PCR, and TCRdb kept only the in-frame ones, dropping some. The sample contains tens of thousands of clones, 88% of which appear only once. The sequence was collected from a woman aged 40 to 55 with glioma. The J gene is TRBJ2-5, the V gene TRBV5-1, with D maybe TRBD1 (5 bases). Sequenced here: PBMCs, sampled from a glioma patient treated with radiotherapy, temozolomide or both. The CDR3 is CASKLGQGKETQYF. For the CDR3, the DNA is TGCGCCAGCAAACTGGGGCAGGGTAAAGAGACCCAGTACTTC.